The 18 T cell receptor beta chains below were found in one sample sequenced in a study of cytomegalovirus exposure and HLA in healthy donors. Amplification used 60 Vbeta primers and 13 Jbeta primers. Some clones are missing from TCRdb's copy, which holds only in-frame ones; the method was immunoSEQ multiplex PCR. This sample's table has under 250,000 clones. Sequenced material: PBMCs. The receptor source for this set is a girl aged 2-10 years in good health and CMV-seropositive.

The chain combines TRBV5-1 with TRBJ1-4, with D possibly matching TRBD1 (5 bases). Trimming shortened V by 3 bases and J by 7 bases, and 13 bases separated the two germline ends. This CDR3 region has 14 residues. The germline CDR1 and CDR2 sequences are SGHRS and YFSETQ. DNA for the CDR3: TGCGCCAGCAGCTGGTCAGGGCCGCCTGAAAAACTGTTTTTT. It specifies CASSWSGPPEKLFF.

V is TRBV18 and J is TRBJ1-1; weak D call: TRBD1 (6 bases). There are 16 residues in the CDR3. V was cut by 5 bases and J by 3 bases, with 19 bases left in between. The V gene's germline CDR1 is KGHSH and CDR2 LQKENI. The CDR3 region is CASSALQGRRYTEAFF. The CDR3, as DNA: TGTGCCAGCTCAGCCCTACAGGGCCGCCGCTACACTGAAGCTTTCTTT.

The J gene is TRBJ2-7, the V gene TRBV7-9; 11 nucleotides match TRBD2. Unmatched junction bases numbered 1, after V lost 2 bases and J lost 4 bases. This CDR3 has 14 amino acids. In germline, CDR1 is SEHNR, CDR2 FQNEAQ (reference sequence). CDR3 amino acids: CASSLLAGGYEQYF. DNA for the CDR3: TGTGCCAGCAGCTTACTAGCGGGAGGTTACGAGCAGTACTTC. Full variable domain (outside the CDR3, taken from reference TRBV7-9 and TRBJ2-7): DTGVSQNPRHKITKRGQNVTFRCDPISEHNRLYWYRQTLGQGPEFLTYFQNEAQLEKSRLLSDRFSAERPKGSFSTLEIQRTEQGDSAMYLCASSLLAGGYEQYFGPGTRLTVT.

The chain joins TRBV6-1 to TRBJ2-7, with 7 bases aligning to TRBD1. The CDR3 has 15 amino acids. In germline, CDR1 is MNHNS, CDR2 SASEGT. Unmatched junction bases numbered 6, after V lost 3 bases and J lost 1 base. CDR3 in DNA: TGTGCCAGCAGTGACCCGGGACAGTTGTCCTACGAGCAGTACTTC. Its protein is CASSDPGQLSYEQYF.

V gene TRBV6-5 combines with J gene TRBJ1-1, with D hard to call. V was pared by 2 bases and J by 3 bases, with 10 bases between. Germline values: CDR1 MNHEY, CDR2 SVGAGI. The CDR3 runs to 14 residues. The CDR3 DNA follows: TGTGCCAGCAGTTACGGCGGGAGGGACACTGAAGCTTTCTTT. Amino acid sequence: CASSYGGRDTEAFF.

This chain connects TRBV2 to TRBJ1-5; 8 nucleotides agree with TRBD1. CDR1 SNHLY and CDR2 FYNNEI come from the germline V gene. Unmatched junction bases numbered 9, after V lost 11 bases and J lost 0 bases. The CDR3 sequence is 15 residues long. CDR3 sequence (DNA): TGTGCCCTCCCGGGACAGGCATATAGCAATCAGCCCCAGCATTTT. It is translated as CALPGQAYSNQPQHF.

The CDR3 nucleotides are TGTGCCAGCAGCCAGTCACCAGGGGACACTGAAGCTTTCTTT. This codes for CASSQSPGDTEAFF. The chain links TRBV11-2 to TRBJ1-1; possible D gene TRBD1, 6 bases. The CDR3 has 14 residues. V shed 5 bases and J shed 3 bases, with 13 bases lying between them. From germline, CDR1 is SGHAT and CDR2 FQNNGV.

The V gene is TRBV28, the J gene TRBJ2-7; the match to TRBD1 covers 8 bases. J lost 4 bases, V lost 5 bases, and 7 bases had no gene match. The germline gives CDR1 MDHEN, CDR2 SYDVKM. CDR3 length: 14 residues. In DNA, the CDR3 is TGTGCCAGCAGTCCCGGGACAGGACCGTACGAGCAGTACTTC. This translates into CASSPGTGPYEQYF.

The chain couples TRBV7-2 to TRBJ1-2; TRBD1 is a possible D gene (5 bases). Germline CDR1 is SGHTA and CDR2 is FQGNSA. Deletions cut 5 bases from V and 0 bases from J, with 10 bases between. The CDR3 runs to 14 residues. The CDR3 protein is CASSPLTANYGYTF. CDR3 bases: TGTGCCAGCAGCCCCTTGACAGCTAACTATGGCTACACCTTC. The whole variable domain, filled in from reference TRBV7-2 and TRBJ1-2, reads GAGVSQSPSNKVTEKGKDVELRCDPISGHTALYWYRQSLGQGLEFLIYFQGNSAPDKSGLPSDRFSAERTGGSVSTLTIQRTQQEDSAVYLCASSPLTANYGYTFGSGTRLTVV.

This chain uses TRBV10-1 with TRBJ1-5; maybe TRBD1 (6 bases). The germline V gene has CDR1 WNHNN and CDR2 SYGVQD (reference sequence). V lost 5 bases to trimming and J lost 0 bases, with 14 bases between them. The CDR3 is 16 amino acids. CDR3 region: CASSSTPGDSNQPQHF. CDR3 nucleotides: TGCGCCAGCAGTTCTACCCCAGGGGATAGCAATCAGCCCCAGCATTTT.

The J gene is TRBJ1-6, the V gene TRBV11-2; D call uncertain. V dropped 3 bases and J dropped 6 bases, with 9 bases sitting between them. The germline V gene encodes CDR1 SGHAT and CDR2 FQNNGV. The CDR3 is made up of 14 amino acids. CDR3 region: CASSLSTGNSPLHF. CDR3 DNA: TGTGCCAGCAGCTTGAGTACCGGTAATTCACCCCTCCACTTT.

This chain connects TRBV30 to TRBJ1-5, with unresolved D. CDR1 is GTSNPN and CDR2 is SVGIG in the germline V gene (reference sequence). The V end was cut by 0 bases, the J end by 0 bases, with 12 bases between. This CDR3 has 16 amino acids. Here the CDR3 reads CAWSVAGFYSNQPQHF. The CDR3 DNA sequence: TGTGCCTGGAGTGTAGCAGGTTTTTATAGCAATCAGCCCCAGCATTTT.

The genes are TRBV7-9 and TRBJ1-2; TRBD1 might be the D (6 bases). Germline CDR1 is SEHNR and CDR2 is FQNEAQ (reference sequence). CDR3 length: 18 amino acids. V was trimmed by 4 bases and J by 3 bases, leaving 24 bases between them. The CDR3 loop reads CASSSYIRLRTDHYGYTF. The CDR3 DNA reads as TGTGCCAGCAGCTCCTACATTAGACTAAGGACAGACCACTATGGCTACACCTTC.

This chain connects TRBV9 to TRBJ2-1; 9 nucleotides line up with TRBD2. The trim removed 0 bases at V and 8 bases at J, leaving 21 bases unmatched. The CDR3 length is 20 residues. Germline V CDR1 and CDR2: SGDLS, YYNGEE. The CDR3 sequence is CASSVETGAVRVAGEDEQFF. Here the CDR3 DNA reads TGTGCCAGCAGCGTAGAGACGGGGGCAGTTCGCGTAGCGGGAGAGGATGAGCAGTTCTTC.

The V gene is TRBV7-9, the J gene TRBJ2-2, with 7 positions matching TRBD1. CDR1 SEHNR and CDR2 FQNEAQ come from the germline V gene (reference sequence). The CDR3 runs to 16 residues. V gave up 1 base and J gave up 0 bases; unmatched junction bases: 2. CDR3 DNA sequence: TGTGCCAGCAGCTTAGGGACAGGACCGAACACCGGGGAGCTGTTTTTT. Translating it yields CASSLGTGPNTGELFF. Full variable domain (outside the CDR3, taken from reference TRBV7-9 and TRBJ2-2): DTGVSQNPRHKITKRGQNVTFRCDPISEHNRLYWYRQTLGQGPEFLTYFQNEAQLEKSRLLSDRFSAERPKGSFSTLEIQRTEQGDSAMYLCASSLGTGPNTGELFFGEGSRLTVL.

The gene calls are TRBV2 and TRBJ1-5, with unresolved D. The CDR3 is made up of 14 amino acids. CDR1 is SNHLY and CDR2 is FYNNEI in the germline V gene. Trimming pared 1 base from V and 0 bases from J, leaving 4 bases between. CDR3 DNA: TGTGCCAGCAGTGAAGTTAATAGCAATCAGCCCCAGCATTTT. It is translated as CASSEVNSNQPQHF.

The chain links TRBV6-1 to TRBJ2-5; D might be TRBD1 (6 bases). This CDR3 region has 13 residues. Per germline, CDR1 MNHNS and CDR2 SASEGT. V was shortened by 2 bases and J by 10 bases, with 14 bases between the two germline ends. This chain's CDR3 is CASSEQGRTFQYF. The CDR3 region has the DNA TGTGCCAGCAGTGAACAGGGGCGCACATTCCAGTACTTC.

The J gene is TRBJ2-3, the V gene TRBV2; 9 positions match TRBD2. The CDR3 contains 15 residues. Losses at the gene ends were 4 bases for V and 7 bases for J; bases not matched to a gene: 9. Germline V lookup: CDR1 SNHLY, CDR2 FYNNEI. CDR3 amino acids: CASSVPGTSHNTQYF. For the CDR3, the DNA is TGTGCCAGCAGTGTCCCCGGGACTAGCCATAATACGCAGTATTTT.